The rows below give T cell receptor beta chains drawn from one sample of a study of blood T cells in healthy people across ages. TCRdb itself ran the 5' RACE reads through MiXCR, one entry per CDR3 protein. The sample has 1,500,000 or so distinct CDR3 sequences; around 59% are singletons. The sample comprised blood. These receptor sequences come from a man aged 18 to 29 in good health. Both conserved end residues are part of each CDR3. Fields, in order: V gene, D gene, clone size, J gene, CDR3 DNA, CDR3 protein. A D gene is named only where the DNA matches it firmly. Expanded clones get a size class; other rows say once, few or many, or leave the size out.

TRBV4-1	.	.	TRBJ2-3	TGCGCCAGCAGCCATTTCGTGGACTCACTCAGTATTGGCACAGATACGCAGTATTTT	CASSHFVDSLSIGTDTQYF
TRBV27	.	few	TRBJ2-1	TGTGCCAGCAGTTTTTTGGGCAATGAGCAGTTCTTC	CASSFLGNEQFF
TRBV29-1	TRBD1	.	TRBJ1-2	TGCAGCGTTGAAAAGGGACAGGGGATCAGAGGCTACACCTTC	CSVEKGQGIRGYTF
TRBV4-2	.	once	TRBJ1-2	TGTGCCAGCAGCCAGGACCATGGCAGGGTAGAGTATGGCTACACCTTC	CASSQDHGRVEYGYTF
TRBV15	.	.	TRBJ2-7	TGTGCCACCAGCACTACCAACCTGGCAGGAGGGGCCGGGGAGAGCTCCTACGAGCAGTACTTC	CATSTTNLAGGAGESSYEQYF
TRBV29-1	TRBD1	few	TRBJ1-2	TGCAGCGTTGCGACAGGGATATACTATGGCTACACCTTC	CSVATGIYYGYTF
TRBV18	TRBD1	few	TRBJ2-3	TGTGCCAGCTCACCAGACAGGGGTTTTGATACAGATACGCAGTATTTT	CASSPDRGFDTDTQYF
TRBV5-6	.	once	TRBJ1-2	TGTGCCAGCAGCCTACAGTCTTCTTATGGCTACACCTTC	CASSLQSSYGYTF
TRBV10-3	TRBD1	.	TRBJ1-5	TGTGCCATCAGTGAATCGGGGACAGATTCTCTTCGGCCCCAGCATTTT	CAISESGTDSLRPQHF
TRBV12-3/TRBV12-4	TRBD2	.	TRBJ2-3	TGTGCCAGCAGTAAAGCGGGAGGGCTCGCAGATACGCAGTATTTT	CASSKAGGLADTQYF
TRBV6-1	.	few	TRBJ2-1	TGTGCCAGCAGTGTTCTGAGGGGAATTGACAGTGAGCAGTTCTTC	CASSVLRGIDSEQFF
TRBV4-1	.	few	TRBJ2-1	TGCGCCAGCAGCTCACCTTCACGAGGGGGAGAGGAGCAGTTCTTC	CASSSPSRGGEEQFF
TRBV5-6	.	.	TRBJ2-5	TGTGCCAGCAGCACCATGGGGGGATATACAGAGACCCAGTACTTC	CASSTMGGYTETQYF
TRBV6-5	.	.	TRBJ2-5	TGTGCCAGCAGAACACAGGGAATACTGGAGACCCAGTACTTC	CASRTQGILETQYF
TRBV20-1	.	.	TRBJ1-6	TGCAGTGCTAGAAACTCCTATAATTCACCCCTCCACTTT	CSARNSYNSPLHF
TRBV20-1	TRBD2	.	TRBJ2-7	TGCAGTGCCCCAACAGCGGGAGCGGGGGGCGAGCAGTACTTC	CSAPTAGAGGEQYF
TRBV5-1	.	.	TRBJ2-3	TGCGCCAGCAGCTTGGACTCGGGGCCCGATACGCAGTATTTT	CASSLDSGPDTQYF
TRBV11-2	TRBD1	.	TRBJ1-4	TGTGCCAGCAGTAGGGGACAGATTAATGAAAAACTGTTTTTT	CASSRGQINEKLFF
TRBV4-1	.	many	TRBJ1-2	TGCGCCAGCAGCCAACACGGACAGTATGGCTACACCTTC	CASSQHGQYGYTF
TRBV5-1	TRBD2	.	TRBJ2-1	TGCGCCAGCAGCTTATTGAGACTAGCGGGAGATGAGCAGTTCTTC	CASSLLRLAGDEQFF
TRBV20-1	TRBD1	many	TRBJ2-7	TGCAGTGCCAGCGGACAGGGTCGGTACGAGCAGTACTTC	CSASGQGRYEQYF
TRBV5-1	.	.	TRBJ2-5	TGCGCCAGCAGCTTAGATCCAGGACCCGTCAAAGAGACCCAGTACTTC	CASSLDPGPVKETQYF
TRBV27	.	few	TRBJ1-4	TGTGCCAGCAGTCCAGACACGTATGAAAAACTGTTTTTT	CASSPDTYEKLFF